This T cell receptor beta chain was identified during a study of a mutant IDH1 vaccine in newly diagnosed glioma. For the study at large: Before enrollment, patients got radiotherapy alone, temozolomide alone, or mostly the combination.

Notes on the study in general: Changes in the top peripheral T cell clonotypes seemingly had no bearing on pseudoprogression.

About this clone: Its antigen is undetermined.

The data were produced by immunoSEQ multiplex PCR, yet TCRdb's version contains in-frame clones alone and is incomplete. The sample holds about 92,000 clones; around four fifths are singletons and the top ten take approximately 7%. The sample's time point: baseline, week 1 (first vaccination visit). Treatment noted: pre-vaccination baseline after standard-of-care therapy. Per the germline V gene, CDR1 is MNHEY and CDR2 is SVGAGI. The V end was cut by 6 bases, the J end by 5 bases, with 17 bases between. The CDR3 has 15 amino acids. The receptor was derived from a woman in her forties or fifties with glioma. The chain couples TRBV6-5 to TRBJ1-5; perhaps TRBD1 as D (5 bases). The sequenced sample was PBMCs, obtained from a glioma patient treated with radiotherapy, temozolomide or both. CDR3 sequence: CASSIGADYYQPQHF. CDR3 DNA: TGTGCCAGCAGCATCGGGGCAGACTATTATCAGCCCCAGCATTTT.